These 19 T cell receptor beta chains were sequenced from one sample in a study of technical replicates of blood from a few donors. The data were produced by immunoSEQ multiplex PCR, yet TCRdb's version contains in-frame clones alone and is incomplete. Of tens of thousands of clones in the sample, approximately 97% were seen once. Sequencing was performed on T cells isolated from PBMCs. Receptors originate from a human donor in good health.

J is TRBJ2-7 and V is TRBV30; 11 bases fit TRBD2. The CDR3 is 15 residues long. V lost 1 base and J lost 2; bases outside the gene matches: 4. CDR1 and CDR2 from the germline V gene are GTSNPN and SVGIG (reference sequence). The CDR3 nucleotides read TGTGCCTGGAGTGAGGGACTAGCGGAGACCTACGAGCAGTACTTC. It translates to CAWSEGLAETYEQYF.

This clone was found once. V gene TRBV6-5 combines with J gene TRBJ1-5; D might be TRBD1 (6 bases). Germline V gives CDR1 MNHEY, CDR2 SVGAGI. The germline V and J ends were trimmed by 6 bases and 5 bases, with 14 bases remaining between them. CDR3 length: 14 amino acids. The CDR3 here is CASRADRSYQPQHF. The CDR3, as DNA: TGTGCCAGCAGGGCCGACAGGAGCTATCAGCCCCAGCATTTT.

The rearrangement uses TRBV28 and TRBJ1-2; a possible D gene is TRBD1 (5 bases). The CDR3 contains 14 residues. The germline V gene has CDR1 MDHEN and CDR2 SYDVKM. V shed 6 bases and J shed 0 bases, with 11 bases lying between them. In nucleotides, the CDR3 is TGTGCCAGCAGCCCCGGGACTCCTAACTATGGCTACACCTTC. Encoded protein: CASSPGTPNYGYTF.

The chain has TRBV28 and TRBJ1-4; D not resolved. This CDR3 contains 12 residues. Trimming took off 6 bases at V and 3 bases at J, with 5 bases between the two ends. Germline V CDR1 and CDR2: MDHEN, SYDVKM. The CDR3 protein is CASRGANEKLFF. The CDR3 region has the DNA TGTGCCAGCAGGGGAGCTAATGAAAAACTGTTTTTT. The whole variable domain, remainder taken from reference TRBV28 and TRBJ1-4, is DVKVTQSSRYLVKRTGEKVFLECVQDMDHENMFWYRQDPGLGLRLIYFSYDVKMKEKGDIPEGYSVSREKKERFSLILESASTNQTSMYLCASRGANEKLFFGSGTQLSVL.

The V and J genes are TRBV5-1 and TRBJ1-2, with D possibly TRBD1 on 6 matching bases. The CDR3 contains 14 residues. The V and J ends lost 0 bases and 0 bases respectively, with 6 bases between them. CDR1 and CDR2 from the germline V gene are SGHRS and YFSETQ. The CDR3 DNA reads TGCGCCAGCAGCTTGGGACAGGCTAACTATGGCTACACCTTC. Protein product: CASSLGQANYGYTF. Full variable domain (remainder filled in from reference TRBV5-1 and TRBJ1-2): KAGVTQTPRYLIKTRGQQVTLSCSPISGHRSVSWYQQTPGQGLQFLFEYFSETQRNKGNFPGRFSGRQFSNSRSEMNVSTLELGDSALYLCASSLGQANYGYTFGSGTRLTVV.

The rearrangement links TRBV2 to TRBJ2-3; perhaps TRBD1 as D (6 bases). V was pared by 2 bases and J by 0 bases, with 12 bases between. The CDR3 is 16 residues long. Germline loops: CDR1 SNHLY, CDR2 FYNNEI. CDR3 sequence: CASSEWGQLSTDTQYF. The CDR3, as DNA: TGTGCCAGCAGTGAATGGGGGCAACTAAGCACAGATACGCAGTATTTT. The entire variable domain, with the rest obtained from reference TRBV2 and TRBJ2-3, is as follows: EPEVTQTPSHQVTQMGQEVILRCVPISNHLYFYWYRQILGQKVEFLVSFYNNEISEKSEIFDDQFSVERPDGSNFTLKIRSTKLEDSAMYFCASSEWGQLSTDTQYFGPGTRLTVL.

V gene TRBV28 combines with J gene TRBJ1-1, with TRBD1 matching over 7 bases. The CDR3 covers 14 residues. V gave up 4 bases and J gave up 5 bases; unmatched junction bases: 7. Germline V gives CDR1 MDHEN, CDR2 SYDVKM. The CDR3 coding sequence is TGTGCCAGCAGTTATGGGGCAGGGGGTACTGAAGCTTTCTTT. This codes for CASSYGAGGTEAFF. Full variable domain (missing parts from reference TRBV28 and TRBJ1-1): DVKVTQSSRYLVKRTGEKVFLECVQDMDHENMFWYRQDPGLGLRLIYFSYDVKMKEKGDIPEGYSVSREKKERFSLILESASTNQTSMYLCASSYGAGGTEAFFGQGTRLTVV.

This clone has only one observation. V is TRBV7-2 and J is TRBJ1-5, with 9 nucleotides matching TRBD1. CDR3 length: 15 amino acids. The germline gives CDR1 SGHTA, CDR2 FQGNSA. The V and J ends lost 2 bases and 5 bases, in that order; junction bases with no gene match: 4. CDR3 amino acids: CASSLPWTGDQPQHF. CDR3 coding DNA: TGTGCCAGCAGCTTACCTTGGACAGGGGATCAGCCCCAGCATTTT.

V gene TRBV30 combines with J gene TRBJ2-4; 9 positions agree with TRBD1. The CDR3 has 16 residues. V lost 2 bases, J lost 4 bases, and 9 bases stayed unmatched. Germline V gene lookup returns CDR1 GTSNPN and CDR2 SVGIG (reference sequence). The CDR3 here is CAWSPPMGQGKNIQYF. The CDR3 nucleotides are TGTGCCTGGAGTCCACCTATGGGACAGGGTAAAAACATTCAGTACTTC.

This chain joins TRBV21-1 and TRBJ2-5; the table gives TRBD2 as D, unverified against the DNA. TRBV21-1 is reported as a pseudogene. This CDR3 is built from 15 residues. CDR3 sequence: CASSPRRGDGETQYF. DNA for the CDR3: TGTGCCAGCAGCCCGAGGCGGGGAGATGGAGAGACCCAGTACTTC.

The chain is built from TRBV19 and TRBJ2-2; tentatively, D is TRBD1 (6 bases). V gave up 5 bases and J gave up 4 bases, with 14 bases separating them. CDR1 and CDR2 from the germline V gene are LNHDA and SQIVND (reference sequence). The CDR3 runs to 15 residues. CDR3 DNA sequence: TGTGCCAGTAGTCGGACAGTTGCGGGCACCGGGGAGCTGTTTTTT. Its protein is CASSRTVAGTGELFF.

Here the CDR3 reads CAWSVGSGTILGEQYF. For the CDR3, the DNA is TGTGCCTGGAGTGTAGGTTCCGGGACTATCCTAGGCGAGCAGTACTTC. The rearrangement links TRBV30 to TRBJ2-7; the match to TRBD2 covers 7 bases. The germline V gene has CDR1 GTSNPN and CDR2 SVGIG (reference sequence). This CDR3 contains 16 residues. The junction had 14 bases not matched to a gene; V was cut back by 0 bases and J by 6 bases.

This clone occurred once. The chain carries TRBV10-3 and TRBJ2-3; possibly TRBD2 for D (5 bases). CDR1 and CDR2 (germline): ENHRY, SYGVKD. The CDR3 contains 15 residues. V dropped 2 bases and J dropped 0 bases, with 9 bases sitting between them. CDR3 amino acids: CAISETSLSTDTQYF. The CDR3 DNA reads as TGTGCCATCAGTGAGACTAGTTTGAGCACAGATACGCAGTATTTT.

The chain links TRBV5-1 to TRBJ2-5; D gene uncertain. The CDR3 contains 14 residues. V dropped 2 bases and J dropped 3 bases, with 11 bases sitting between them. Germline CDR1 SGHRS, CDR2 YFSETQ. The CDR3 sequence: CASSFVVREETQYF. CDR3 in DNA: TGCGCCAGCAGCTTTGTCGTAAGAGAAGAGACCCAGTACTTC.

J is TRBJ1-2 and V is TRBV6-1; the D is unclear. Looked up from germline, CDR1 is MNHNS and CDR2 is SASEGT. This CDR3 has 12 amino acids. The V and J ends lost 2 bases and 5 bases respectively, with 6 bases between them. The CDR3 here is CASSESRYGYTF. The DNA for the CDR3 is TGTGCCAGCAGTGAATCTAGATATGGCTACACCTTC.

The rearrangement uses TRBV5-4 and TRBJ1-2, with D possibly being TRBD1 (6 bases). The CDR3 covers 13 residues. V lost 4 bases, J lost 4 bases, and 11 bases lay in between. Germline CDR1 reads SGHNT; CDR2 reads YYREEE (reference sequence). CDR3 amino acids: CASSPGVSYGYTF. CDR3 bases: TGTGCCAGCAGCCCAGGGGTCTCCTATGGCTACACCTTC.

The chain uses TRBV9 and TRBJ2-3; possible D gene TRBD2, 5 bases. The germline V gene has CDR1 SGDLS and CDR2 YYNGEE. The CDR3 runs to 16 residues. V was cut by 4 bases and J by 5 bases, with 20 bases left in between. The CDR3 DNA follows: TGTGCCAGCAGCCCTCATTATTATCTAGCTGGAGATACGCAGTATTTT. Translation: CASSPHYYLAGDTQYF.

The chain carries TRBV5-1 and TRBJ2-3; TRBD2 might be the D (6 bases). The CDR3 length is 15 residues. Germline V gives CDR1 SGHRS, CDR2 YFSETQ. V was clipped by 2 bases and J by 0 bases, with 10 bases between them. This CDR3 reads CASSLNGGSTDTQYF. The CDR3 DNA reads TGCGCCAGCAGCTTAAACGGGGGAAGCACAGATACGCAGTATTTT.

This clone was counted a single time. Here the CDR3 DNA reads TGTGCCAGCAGTTTTTCCCTGGACAGGGACAGCACAGATACGCAGTATTTT. It yields the protein CASSFSLDRDSTDTQYF. The V call is TRBV11-2, the J call TRBJ2-3, with 8 bases aligning to TRBD1. V lost 6 bases and J lost 0; bases outside the gene matches: 11. In germline, CDR1 is SGHAT, CDR2 FQNNGV. CDR3 size: 17 residues.